The 23 T cell receptor beta chains below come from one sample, sequenced in a study of T-cell reconstitution after alpha-beta-depleted transplantation in children. As it was prepared, the TCRbeta library received unique molecular identifiers. In TCRdb, the PCR reads were re-called with MiXCR into one record per CDR3 protein. Seen here are 670,000 or so distinct CDR3 sequences, about an eighth observed once, and the top ten hold roughly 0.77%. Sequenced material: PBMCs, taken before TCRalphabeta/CD19-depleted stem cell transplant. All receptors come from a girl aged 2-15 years with congenital amegakaryocytic thrombocytopenia, due to receive a stem cell transplant.

The chain is built from TRBV7-2 and TRBJ2-3; D is undetermined. Germline lookup yields CDR1 SGHTA and CDR2 FQGNSA. V was clipped by 1 base and J by 7 bases, with 12 bases between them. CDR3 length equals 14 residues. In DNA form, the CDR3 reads TGTGCCAGCAGCTTAGGGACGGCGGCCTATACGCAGTATTTT. Its protein is CASSLGTAAYTQYF.

The chain has TRBV6-1 and TRBJ2-2; D possibly corresponds to TRBD2 (5 bases). Germline V gives CDR1 MNHNS, CDR2 SASEGT. V dropped 9 bases and J dropped 4 bases, with 15 bases sitting between them. This CDR3 has 14 residues. The CDR3: CARLGSHFTGELFF. CDR3 sequence (DNA): TGTGCCAGACTAGGGTCCCATTTCACCGGGGAGCTGTTTTTT.

This clonotype was detected many times. This chain joins TRBV5-5 and TRBJ2-2, with D possibly matching TRBD1 (5 bases). CDR1 is SGHKS and CDR2 is YYEKEE in the germline V gene (reference sequence). V shed 9 bases and J shed 7 bases, with 13 bases lying between them. This CDR3 has 12 amino acids. CDR3 region: CATSWGDGELFF. The CDR3 DNA reads as TGTGCCACCTCTTGGGGCGACGGGGAGCTGTTTTTT. Variable domain in full (rest from reference TRBV5-5 and TRBJ2-2): DAGVTQSPTHLIKTRGQQVTLRCSPISGHKSVSWYQQVLGQGPQFIFQYYEKEERGRGNFPDRFSARQFPNYSSELNVNALLLGDSALYLCATSWGDGELFFGEGSRLTVL.

This clonotype has a count of ten or more. The genes are TRBV20-1 and TRBJ2-5; 8 bases match TRBD1. The CDR3 is made up of 15 amino acids. V shed 6 bases and J 2 bases; nucleotides not matched to a gene: 11. Germline CDR1 and CDR2: DFQATT and SNEGSKA (reference sequence). CDR3 coding DNA: TGCAGTGCCCAGACTCGACAGGGGAGACAAGAGACCCAGTACTTC. This sequence encodes CSAQTRQGRQETQYF.

This clonotype was seen ten or more times. The CDR3 DNA is TGCGCCAGCAGCTCCAGGGTTTCGGACCAGCAGTACTTC. It encodes CASSSRVSDQQYF. V usage is TRBV5-1 and J usage is TRBJ2-7; maybe TRBD1 (5 bases). Trimming removed 3 bases at V and 8 bases at J, with 15 bases between. There are 13 residues in the CDR3. The germline V gene encodes CDR1 SGHRS and CDR2 YFSETQ.

This clonotype was detected ten times or more. The chain links TRBV5-6 to TRBJ1-4; D is perhaps TRBD1 (6 bases). The germline gives CDR1 SGHDT, CDR2 YYEEEE. The CDR3 extends over 15 amino acids. Trimming stripped 4 bases from V and 8 bases from J, with 18 bases between. The CDR3 coding sequence is TGTGCCAGCAGCCCCACAGGGTTTTTGGAAGAAAAACTGTTTTTT. It is translated as CASSPTGFLEEKLFF.

The CDR3, as DNA: TGTGCCAGCAGCTTAAGTACGGGAGGTGGAGGAGAGACCCAGTACTTC. Its protein product is CASSLSTGGGGETQYF. This chain links TRBV11-3 with TRBJ2-5, with TRBD2 matching 7 bases. CDR3 size: 16 residues. Trimming removed 2 bases from V and 4 bases from J; junction bases left unmatched: 10. Germline assignment: CDR1 SGHNT and CDR2 YENEEA.

This clonotype came up a few times. The chain uses TRBV4-1 and TRBJ2-1; D is ambiguous. V was clipped by 0 bases and J by 5 bases, with 5 bases between them. CDR3 length: 13 amino acids. Germline V gene lookup returns CDR1 MGHRA and CDR2 YSYEKL. The CDR3 protein is CASSQDAHNEQFF. The CDR3 DNA sequence: TGCGCCAGCAGCCAAGATGCGCACAATGAGCAGTTCTTC.

The gene calls are TRBV10-2 and TRBJ2-7; the match to TRBD2 covers 12 bases. The CDR3 loop spans 13 amino acids. V gave up 8 bases and J gave up 8 bases; unmatched junction bases: 7. In germline, CDR1 is WSHSY, CDR2 SAAADI. This CDR3 is CASGTSGYFQQYF. As DNA, the CDR3 is TGCGCCAGCGGGACTAGCGGGTACTTTCAGCAGTACTTC.

This clonotype was detected many times. The genes are TRBV4-1 and TRBJ2-3; TRBD2 matches at 10 bases. The CDR3 has 15 amino acids. V lost 2 bases, J lost 5 bases, and 4 bases stayed unmatched. Germline V gene lookup returns CDR1 MGHRA and CDR2 YSYEKL. For the CDR3, the DNA is TGCGCCAGCAGCCAATTCAGCGGGAGGGGAGATACGCAGTATTTT. Its translation is CASSQFSGRGDTQYF.

This clonotype has a count of ten or more. Here the CDR3 reads CSAQTSRSANEQFF. In DNA, the CDR3 is TGCAGTGCCCAGACATCCCGGAGCGCCAATGAGCAGTTCTTC. V and J are TRBV20-1 and TRBJ2-1, with no clear D. V was trimmed by 6 bases and J by 6 bases, leaving 18 bases between them. Germline V gene sequence: CDR1 DFQATT, CDR2 SNEGSKA (reference sequence). This CDR3 region has 14 residues.

The rearrangement uses TRBV30 and TRBJ1-5; D is unclear. CDR1 is GTSNPN and CDR2 is SVGIG in the germline V gene (reference sequence). The CDR3 length is 14 residues. Trimming removed 1 base from V and 0 bases from J, with 7 bases in between. The CDR3 nucleotides read TGTGCCTGGAGTGGGGGTAATAGCAATCAGCCCCAGCATTTT. This codes for CAWSGGNSNQPQHF.

The rearrangement joins TRBV29-1 to TRBJ2-5, with unresolved D. Germline V gene data show CDR1 as SQVTM and CDR2 as ANQGSEA. The V gene lost 7 bases and the J gene lost 4 bases, with 10 bases spanning the gap. The CDR3 totals 11 residues. CDR3 protein: CSGRIRETQYF. Here the CDR3 DNA reads TGCAGCGGCCGGATTAGAGAGACCCAGTACTTC.

The rearrangement joins TRBV20-1 to TRBJ2-3, with 15 bases fitting TRBD2. This CDR3 has 14 amino acids. Unmatched junction bases numbered 2, after V lost 6 bases and J lost 4 bases. Germline CDR1 DFQATT, CDR2 SNEGSKA (reference sequence). CDR3 DNA sequence: TGCAGTGCCTGGACTAGCGGGAGGGCAGATACGCAGTATTTT. Its protein product is CSAWTSGRADTQYF.

This clonotype was seen many times. This sequence joins TRBV7-2 and TRBJ1-5; perhaps TRBD1 as D (6 bases). Germline V gene lookup returns CDR1 SGHTA and CDR2 FQGNSA. The CDR3 runs to 14 residues. Trimming stripped 3 bases from V and 7 bases from J, with 13 bases between. The CDR3 coding sequence is TGTGCCAGCAGCTTCGTGGGGGCGCGGCAGCCCCAGCATTTT. It codes for CASSFVGARQPQHF.

This clonotype was counted ten times or more. This chain uses TRBV29-1 with TRBJ2-1; 7 nucleotides line up with TRBD2. The CDR3 contains 16 residues. J gave up 0 bases and V 6 bases, and 11 bases lay outside the gene matches. CDR1 is SQVTM, CDR2 ANQGSEA, per germline. The CDR3 nucleotides read TGCAGCGTCCACCATGAAGGCGGGAGCTCCTACAATGAGCAGTTCTTC. Translating gives CSVHHEGGSSYNEQFF.

This clonotype has just a few counts. J is TRBJ2-7 and V is TRBV7-9; D not certain. Per germline, CDR1 SEHNR and CDR2 FQNEAQ (reference sequence). With 5 bases removed from V and 1 base from J, the gap between germline ends came to 9 bases. The CDR3 consists of 13 residues. The DNA of the CDR3 is TGTGCCAGCAGCCCCACCCAGTCCTACGAGCAGTACTTC. It is translated as CASSPTQSYEQYF.

The sample holds many counts of this clonotype. The chain has TRBV28 and TRBJ2-1; weak D call: TRBD1 (5 bases). V was clipped by 6 bases and J by 3 bases, with 6 bases between them. Germline values: CDR1 MDHEN, CDR2 SYDVKM. The CDR3 runs to 12 residues. The CDR3 sequence is CASSTGYNEQFF. In DNA form, the CDR3 reads TGTGCCAGCAGCACAGGCTACAATGAGCAGTTCTTC.

This clonotype was observed many times. CDR3 coding DNA: TGCGCCAGCAGCTTGATATTCCGTGGGACGCACTACGAGCAGTACTTC. Translating gives CASSLIFRGTHYEQYF. This chain joins TRBV5-1 and TRBJ2-7; D could derive from TRBD1 or TRBD2 (5 bases each). This CDR3 has 16 residues. Germline CDR1 and CDR2: SGHRS and YFSETQ. Trimming took 1 base from V and 3 from J, leaving 17 bases between them.

This clonotype was seen at least ten times. This chain connects TRBV5-1 to TRBJ2-1; unclear D gene. Germline assignment: CDR1 SGHRS and CDR2 YFSETQ. V lost 2 bases, J lost 4 bases, and 13 bases lay in between. This CDR3 contains 15 residues. CDR3 protein: CASSLAFGLYNEQFF. The CDR3 region has the DNA TGCGCCAGCAGCTTAGCTTTTGGCCTATACAATGAGCAGTTCTTC.

V and J are TRBV20-1 and TRBJ2-1; D call uncertain. The germline gives CDR1 DFQATT, CDR2 SNEGSKA (reference sequence). The CDR3 extends over 13 amino acids. V lost 4 bases, J lost 9 bases, and 16 bases lay in between. The chain's CDR3 is CSATPRGMFEQFF. CDR3 sequence (DNA): TGCAGTGCTACTCCCCGAGGAATGTTTGAGCAGTTCTTC.

In its sample, this clonotype was seen many times. The chain carries TRBV20-1 and TRBJ2-1, with 11 bases matching TRBD2. Losses at the gene ends were 6 bases for V and 7 bases for J; bases not matched to a gene: 8. The germline gives CDR1 DFQATT, CDR2 SNEGSKA (reference sequence). This CDR3 comprises 14 residues. CDR3 amino acids: CSATLAGGPNEQFF. CDR3 bases: TGCAGTGCAACCCTAGCGGGAGGACCGAATGAGCAGTTCTTC.

This clonotype was found many times. The chain recombines TRBV5-1 with TRBJ2-1; the match to TRBD1 covers 7 bases. From germline, CDR1 is SGHRS and CDR2 YFSETQ. V shed 3 bases and J 6 bases; nucleotides not matched to a gene: 9. This CDR3 is 15 amino acids long. The CDR3 DNA sequence: TGCGCCAGCAGCTCCGGGACAGTGTTGGGCAATGAGCAGTTCTTC. Its translation: CASSSGTVLGNEQFF.